This paragraph covers one T cell receptor beta chain sequence. The antigen is undetermined. These data originate in a study of T cell repertoires in cytomegalovirus infection. Study context: Both CMV infection and a matching HLA type were indicated by public TCR beta signatures.

Broader study findings: HLA-C-restricted CMV clonotypes gave the most frequent clonotype in two of eight donors.

TCRdb processed the reads anew with MiXCR; each CDR3 protein has one entry. The profile shows about 240,000 distinct CDR3 sequences, approximately 13% of them singletons. The V end lost 0 bases, the J end lost 0 bases, and 10 bases lay between the germline ends. This CDR3 region has 16 residues. The germline V gene encodes CDR1 SGHNT and CDR2 YYREEE (reference sequence). The TCR sequence derives from a human donor in good health (CMV status not recorded). Some clones in this sample may be carry-over from other donors' samples. The gene calls are TRBV5-4 and TRBJ2-4; D remains ambiguous. Sequenced material: PBMCs. CDR3 protein: CASSLGGVLAKNIQYF. In DNA form, the CDR3 reads TGTGCCAGCAGCTTGGGAGGAGTATTAGCCAAAAACATTCAGTACTTC.